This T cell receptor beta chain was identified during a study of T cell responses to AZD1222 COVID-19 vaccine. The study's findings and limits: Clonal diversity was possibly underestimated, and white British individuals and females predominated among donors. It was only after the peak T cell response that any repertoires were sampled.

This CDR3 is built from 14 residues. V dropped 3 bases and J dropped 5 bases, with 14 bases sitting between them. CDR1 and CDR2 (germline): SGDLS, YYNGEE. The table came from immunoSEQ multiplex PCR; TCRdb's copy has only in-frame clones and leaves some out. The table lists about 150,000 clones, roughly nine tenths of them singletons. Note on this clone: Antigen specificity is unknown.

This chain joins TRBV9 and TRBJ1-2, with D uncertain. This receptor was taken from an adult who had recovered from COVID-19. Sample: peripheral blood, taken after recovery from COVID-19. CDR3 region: CASSAPGRRYGYTF. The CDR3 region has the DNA TGTGCCAGCAGCGCCCCGGGGAGAAGGTATGGCTACACCTTC.